The T cell receptor (beta chain) described here comes from a study of post-analysis software for immune sequencing data. The overall study: Relapsing-remitting, secondary progressive and progressive-relapsing forms made up the multiple sclerosis disease courses. Findings and limits, study-wide: Roughly five TRBV segments appeared more often in patients than in controls, and TRBV5-6, TRBV5-1 and TRBV20-1 were among these. Batch-matched samples strongly co-clustered by F measure. Controls significantly exceeded multiple sclerosis patients in normalized Chao1 diversity.

TCR beta libraries were prepared from cDNA with unique molecular identifiers. Input populations of 1 to 10 million T cells gave rise to hundreds of thousands of cDNA molecules. TCRdb fed the PCR reads into MiXCR, producing one record per CDR3 protein. The profile covers approximately 730,000 distinct CDR3 sequences, with under 60% appearing a single time and 4.9% taken by the ten largest. Germline V gives CDR1 SEHNR, CDR2 FQNEAQ (reference sequence). The CDR3 sequence is 17 residues long. Trimming cost V 5 bases and J 2 bases, with 20 bases left between them. A word on this clonotype: Its target is unknown.

The origin of this receptor is a girl aged 10 to 17 with multiple sclerosis. The chain recombines TRBV7-9 with TRBJ2-3; D may be TRBD1 or TRBD2 (5 bases each). The sample comprised blood. DNA for the CDR3: TGTGCCAGCAGCATACCGGGACCAGAGCCGACCACAGATACGCAGTATTTT. It encodes CASSIPGPEPTTDTQYF.